The next 22 T cell receptor beta chains were all read from a single sample in a study of response to subunit inactivated influenza vaccine. TCRdb re-derived calls from the RT-PCR reads in MiXCR, one entry per CDR3 protein. This table holds 290,000 or so distinct CDR3 sequences, over 20% found once. Sequencing used PBMCs from blood, obtained 21 months after vaccination. All receptors come from a man aged 45 to 75 who received an inactivated influenza vaccine.

This clonotype occurred a few times. The J gene is TRBJ2-2, the V gene TRBV6-4; 10 nucleotides align to TRBD2. V trimming: 5 bases; J trimming: 4 bases; junction bases outside the gene matches: 1. The germline CDR1 and CDR2 sequences are MRHNA and SNTAGT. The CDR3 consists of 14 residues. The CDR3 loop reads CASSRTSGTGELFF. CDR3 sequence (DNA): TGTGCCAGCAGTCGGACTAGCGGCACCGGGGAGCTGTTTTTT.

Only a few counts were recorded for this clonotype. The J gene is TRBJ2-7, the V gene TRBV20-1, with TRBD2 matching 10 bases. Trimming removed 6 bases from V and 4 bases from J; junction bases left unmatched: 9. Germline V gene sequence: CDR1 DFQATT, CDR2 SNEGSKA (reference sequence). The CDR3 loop spans 14 amino acids. CDR3 sequence: CSAERASGSYEQYF. The CDR3 DNA sequence: TGCAGTGCAGAGCGGGCTAGCGGGAGTTACGAGCAGTACTTC.

This clonotype was observed a few times. V is TRBV7-2 and J is TRBJ2-7; a weak D match, TRBD2 (6 bases). V lost 4 bases and J lost 2, with 12 bases in between. Germline assignment: CDR1 SGHTA and CDR2 FQGNSA. The CDR3 covers 14 residues. Here the CDR3 reads CASSSGGPAYEQYF. Written as DNA, the CDR3 is TGTGCCAGCAGCTCCGGAGGGCCTGCCTACGAGCAGTACTTC.

The V call is TRBV7-2, the J call TRBJ2-5; D gene uncertain. Germline lookup yields CDR1 SGHTA and CDR2 FQGNSA. V was shortened by 6 bases and J by 5 bases, with 13 bases between the two germline ends. This CDR3 is built from 13 residues. The CDR3 DNA follows: TGTGCCAGCAGTGGACGGATTCTTGAGACCCAGTACTTC. Its protein product is CASSGRILETQYF.

The sample holds many counts of this clonotype. J is TRBJ1-6 and V is TRBV12-3 or TRBV12-4; the match to TRBD1 covers 11 bases. Trimming at V came to 5 bases and at J to 7 bases, leaving 4 bases not matched to a gene. This CDR3 has 15 residues. The CDR3 spells CASSGGQGANSPLHF. The CDR3 bases are TGTGCCAGCAGTGGCGGACAGGGGGCGAATTCACCCCTCCACTTT.

This clonotype has a handful of counts. The junction differs from germline at one of its ends, possibly a read error. The genes are TRBV12-3 or TRBV12-4 and TRBJ1-1, with a tentative D call TRBD1 (5 bases). This CDR3 has 16 amino acids. The DNA of the CDR3 is TGTGCCAGCAGTTTGGGGCCAGAAGTACCGAACGCTGAAGCTTTCTTT. Amino acid sequence: CASSLGPEVPNAEAFF.

This chain links TRBV30 with TRBJ1-6; 8 nucleotides align to TRBD1. V trimming: 0 bases; J trimming: 7 bases; junction bases outside the gene matches: 5. This CDR3 region has 15 residues. CDR1 is GTSNPN, CDR2 SVGIG, per germline (reference sequence). As DNA, the CDR3 is TGTGCCTGGAGTGTACTGAGGACAGGGAATTCACCCCTCCACTTT. Translating gives CAWSVLRTGNSPLHF.

This rearrangement joins TRBV21-1 to TRBJ1-1; TRBD1, the D gene given by the table, was not confirmed from the DNA. TRBV21-1 is annotated as a pseudogene. CDR3 length: 16 residues. The CDR3 here is CASRIPRGRQDTEAFF. In DNA, the CDR3 is TGTGCCAGCAGAATACCCCGGGGGAGACAGGACACTGAAGCTTTCTTT.

Remarks on this clonotype: A single base separates this from a much larger clone, so it may be a read error. The chain uses TRBV20-1 and TRBJ1-5, with D uncertain. Per germline, CDR1 DFQATT and CDR2 SNEGSKA (reference sequence). This CDR3 spans 12 amino acids. The CDR3 sequence is CSARDAGQAQHF. CDR3 coding DNA: TGCAGTGCTAGAGACGCGGGTCAGGCCCAGCATTTT.

V is TRBV9 and J is TRBJ2-1, with D perhaps TRBD1 (6 bases). The CDR3 has 15 amino acids. V lost 4 bases to trimming and J lost 0 bases, with 11 bases between them. Germline CDR1 reads SGDLS; CDR2 reads YYNGEE. CDR3 sequence: CASSIDRPSYNEQFF. The CDR3 region has the DNA TGTGCCAGCAGCATTGACAGGCCCTCCTACAATGAGCAGTTCTTC.

This clonotype was seen only a few times. This rearrangement joins TRBV20-1 to TRBJ1-4; 7 bases agree with TRBD1. Germline V gene data show CDR1 as DFQATT and CDR2 as SNEGSKA (reference sequence). Unmatched junction bases numbered 6, after V lost 7 bases and J lost 4 bases. This CDR3 comprises 13 residues. The chain's CDR3 is CSVRQGGNEKLFF. The CDR3 DNA sequence: TGCAGTGTACGACAGGGCGGTAATGAAAAACTGTTTTTT.

The sample holds a few counts of this clonotype. V gene TRBV4-3 combines with J gene TRBJ2-3; 9 nucleotides align to TRBD2. V lost 0 bases and J lost 4; bases outside the gene matches: 8. The CDR3 spans 17 residues. Germline assignment: CDR1 LGHNA and CDR2 YSLEER. The chain's CDR3 is CASSQESAGGIPDTQYF. The DNA of the CDR3 is TGCGCCAGCAGCCAAGAGTCGGCGGGAGGGATCCCAGATACGCAGTATTTT.

This clonotype showed up just a few times. The chain couples TRBV2 to TRBJ1-2; 9 bases line up with TRBD1. The trim removed 0 bases at V and 4 bases at J, leaving 6 bases unmatched. The germline V gene has CDR1 SNHLY and CDR2 FYNNEI. The CDR3 runs to 16 residues. This CDR3 is CASSEAGTGGGYGYTF. DNA of the CDR3: TGTGCCAGCAGTGAAGCCGGCACAGGGGGCGGCTATGGCTACACCTTC.

The table lists this clonotype with a few counts. The chain has TRBV5-1 and TRBJ1-5, with D possibly TRBD1 on 5 matching bases. The V end lost 0 bases, the J end lost 7 bases, and 11 bases lay between the germline ends. The length of the CDR3 is 14 residues. Germline CDR1 reads SGHRS; CDR2 reads YFSETQ. The CDR3 bases are TGCGCCAGCAGCTTGGGGGGGTCAGAACAGCCCCAGCATTTT. Translated, it gives CASSLGGSEQPQHF.

This rearrangement joins TRBV19 to TRBJ1-5, with 8 bases fitting TRBD1. The germline gives CDR1 LNHDA, CDR2 SQIVND (reference sequence). Losses at the gene ends were 3 bases for V and 6 bases for J; bases not matched to a gene: 10. The CDR3 is 16 amino acids. The CDR3 region is CASSIGDRGLGQPQHF. The CDR3 region has the DNA TGTGCCAGTAGTATCGGAGACAGGGGCCTGGGTCAGCCCCAGCATTTT.

This clonotype appeared a few times. The gene calls are TRBV4-1 and TRBJ1-5; no definite D call. Trimming left V 0 bases short and J 9 bases short, with 24 bases between. Germline V gives CDR1 MGHRA, CDR2 YSYEKL. The CDR3 spans 18 residues. The CDR3 spells CASSQEKVGGVDGGPQHF. Here the CDR3 DNA reads TGCGCCAGCAGCCAAGAAAAGGTGGGTGGGGTTGACGGCGGGCCCCAGCATTTT.

This rearrangement joins TRBV4-1 to TRBJ2-3, with TRBD2 matching over 10 bases. This CDR3 is 19 amino acids long. Germline CDR1 reads MGHRA; CDR2 reads YSYEKL. Trimming cost V 0 bases and J 0 bases; bases outside gene matches: 9. Written as DNA, the CDR3 is TGCGCCAGCAGCCAAGATAAACTAGCGGGGAGCCCTAGCACAGATACGCAGTATTTT. Protein sequence: CASSQDKLAGSPSTDTQYF.

V and J are TRBV10-3 and TRBJ2-7; D call uncertain. This CDR3 has 12 amino acids. Trimming took off 4 bases at V and 2 bases at J, with 6 bases between the two ends. CDR1 and CDR2 (germline): ENHRY, SYGVKD. Here the CDR3 DNA reads TGTGCCATCAGTGGTTCTACCTACGAGCAGTACTTC. It codes for CAISGSTYEQYF.

This clonotype was counted only a few times. The chain has TRBV10-3 and TRBJ1-1; D is unresolved. Trimming took 7 bases from V and 2 from J, leaving 11 bases between them. The CDR3 consists of 13 residues. Germline V gene data show CDR1 as ENHRY and CDR2 as SYGVKD. The CDR3 nucleotides read TGTGCCATCACCCTACAGAAAAACACTGAAGCTTTCTTT. This gives the protein CAITLQKNTEAFF.

This clonotype was found a few times. This chain links TRBV28 with TRBJ2-4; no clear D. CDR1 MDHEN and CDR2 SYDVKM come from the germline V gene. Trimming left V 6 bases short and J 11 bases short, with 14 bases between. The CDR3 sequence is 12 residues long. The CDR3 region has the DNA TGTGCCAGCAGCCAAGGTCCGGTCGTTCAGTACTTC. Translating gives CASSQGPVVQYF.

Details on this clonotype: This CDR3 fails to terminate in the conserved phenylalanine or tryptophan, so it likely reflects a read error. This chain uses TRBV3-1 with TRBJ1-3; TRBD1 aligns across 7 bases. The junction had 11 bases not matched to a gene; V was cut back by 3 bases and J by 0 bases. CDR1 and CDR2 (germline): LGHDT, YNNKEL (reference sequence). This CDR3 comprises 18 residues. As DNA, the CDR3 is TGTGCCAGCAGCCAGGATCCCGGGACAGTGATCTCTGGAAACACCATATATTCT. Protein sequence: CASSQDPGTVISGNTIYS.

This clonotype was seen repeatedly, ten times or more. The V gene is TRBV12-3 or TRBV12-4, the J gene TRBJ1-5; no reliable D call. Trimming took off 4 bases at V and 6 bases at J, with 13 bases between the two ends. The CDR3 spans 14 residues. Written as DNA, the CDR3 is TGTGCCAGCAGTTGGGGAGAGAGGAGTCAGCCCCAGCATTTT. It codes for CASSWGERSQPQHF.